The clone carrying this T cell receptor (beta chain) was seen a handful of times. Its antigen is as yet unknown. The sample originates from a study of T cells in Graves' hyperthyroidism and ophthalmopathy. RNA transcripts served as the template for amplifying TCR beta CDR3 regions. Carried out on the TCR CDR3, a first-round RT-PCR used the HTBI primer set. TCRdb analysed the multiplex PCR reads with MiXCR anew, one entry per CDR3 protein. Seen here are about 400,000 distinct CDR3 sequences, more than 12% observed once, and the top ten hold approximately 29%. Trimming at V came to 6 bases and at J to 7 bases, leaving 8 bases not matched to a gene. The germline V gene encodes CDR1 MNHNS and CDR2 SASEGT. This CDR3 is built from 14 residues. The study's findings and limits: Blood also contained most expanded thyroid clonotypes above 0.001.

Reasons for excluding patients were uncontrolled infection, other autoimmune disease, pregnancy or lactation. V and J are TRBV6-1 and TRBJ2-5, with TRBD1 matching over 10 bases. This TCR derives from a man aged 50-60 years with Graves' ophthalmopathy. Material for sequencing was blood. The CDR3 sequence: CASSRDRGRGTQYF. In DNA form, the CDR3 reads TGTGCCAGCAGCCGGGACAGGGGTAGGGGGACCCAGTACTTC.